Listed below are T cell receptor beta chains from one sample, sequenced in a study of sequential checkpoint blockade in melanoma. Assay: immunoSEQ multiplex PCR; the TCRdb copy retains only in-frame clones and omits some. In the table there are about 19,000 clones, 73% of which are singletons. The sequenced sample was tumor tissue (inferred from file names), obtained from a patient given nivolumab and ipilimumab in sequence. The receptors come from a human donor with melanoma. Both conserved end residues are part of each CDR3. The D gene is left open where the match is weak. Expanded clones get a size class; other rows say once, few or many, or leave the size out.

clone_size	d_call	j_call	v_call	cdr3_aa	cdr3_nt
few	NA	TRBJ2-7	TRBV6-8	CASSSGPRGAYEQYF	TGTGCCAGCAGTTCCGGACCCCGAGGGGCCTACGAGCAGTACTTC
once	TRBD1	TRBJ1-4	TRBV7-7	CASSFGQGTNEKLFF	TGTGCCAGCAGCTTCGGACAGGGAACTAATGAAAAACTGTTTTTT
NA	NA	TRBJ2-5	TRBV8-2	CASSSAHKGSGQETQYF	TGTGCCAGCAGTTCAGCCCATAAGGGTAGCGGACAAGAGACCCAGTACTTC
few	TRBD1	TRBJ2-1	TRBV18	CASSPSTGGLGEQFF	TGTGCCAGCTCACCCTCGACAGGGGGCCTCGGTGAGCAGTTCTTC
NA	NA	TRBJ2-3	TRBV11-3	CASSLDPGTVGLFTDTQYF	TGTGCCAGCAGCTTAGATCCCGGCACAGTGGGACTTTTCACAGATACGCAGTATTTT
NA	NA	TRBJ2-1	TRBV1	CASSHPESGGTDEQFF	TGCGCCAGCAGCCACCCAGAGAGCGGAGGGACCGATGAGCAGTTCTTC
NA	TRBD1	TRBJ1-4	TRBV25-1	CASSGGTGLSTNEKLFF	TGTGCCAGCAGTGGCGGGACAGGGCTTTCAACTAATGAAAAACTGTTTTTT
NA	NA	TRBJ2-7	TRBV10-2	CASSESIGGVYEQYF	TGCGCCAGCAGTGAGTCGATAGGAGGGGTCTACGAGCAGTACTTC
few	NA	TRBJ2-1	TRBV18	CASSPGTDNEQFF	TGTGCCAGCTCTCCAGGGACTGATAATGAGCAGTTCTTC
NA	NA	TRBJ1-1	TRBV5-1	CASSLFALNTEAFF	TGCGCCAGCAGCCTGTTCGCCCTGAACACTGAAGCTTTCTTT
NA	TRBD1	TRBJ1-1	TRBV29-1	CSVRTGGTEAFF	TGCAGCGTGCGGACAGGGGGTACTGAAGCTTTCTTT
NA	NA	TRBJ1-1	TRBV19	CASSARGDTEAFF	TGTGCCAGTAGTGCCAGGGGAGACACTGAAGCTTTCTTT
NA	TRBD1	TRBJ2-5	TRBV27	CASSPWDRQETQYF	TGTGCCAGCAGTCCATGGGACAGGCAAGAGACCCAGTACTTC
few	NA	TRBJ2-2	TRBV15	CATPHGPNTGELFF	TGTGCCACCCCCCATGGCCCGAACACCGGGGAGCTGTTTTTT
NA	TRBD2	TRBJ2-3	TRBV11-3	CASSFRTRGDTQYF	TGTGCCAGCAGCTTCCGGACTAGAGGAGATACGCAGTATTTT
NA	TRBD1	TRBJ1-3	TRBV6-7	CASSYSGQGAGNTIYF	TGTGCCAGCAGTTACTCCGGACAGGGGGCCGGAAACACCATATATTTT
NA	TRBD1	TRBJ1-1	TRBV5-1	CASRQGALVNTEAFF	TGCGCCAGCAGACAGGGGGCGCTAGTGAACACTGAAGCTTTCTTT
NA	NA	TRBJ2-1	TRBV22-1	CASSFWAGGDNEQFF	TGTGCCAGCAGTTTTTGGGCGGGGGGGGACAATGAGCAGTTCTTC